This TCR beta chain derives from a study of blood T cells in healthy people across ages. Germline V gene sequence: CDR1 MNHEY, CDR2 SVGAGI. The CDR3 contains 15 residues. V was trimmed by 5 bases and J by 0 bases, leaving 12 bases between them. Sample donors were healthy Caucasian individuals that came from Russia, aged roughly 6 to 95. A second roughly 6 to 11 cycle PCR used barcoded and J-beta primers. TCRdb passed the 5' RACE reads through MiXCR, listing each CDR3 protein once. The table records more than 600,000 distinct CDR3 sequences, roughly 25% of them present only once. This sample also appeared in a second study, on T cells of mothers and their children. That study adds: Thymic selection molds TCR recombination output in a comparable way in related and unrelated pairs.

The chain joins TRBV6-5 to TRBJ2-3; no firm D call. Material for sequencing was blood. The sequence derives from a boy younger than 18 in good health. The CDR3 DNA follows: TGTGCCAGCAGTACACTACAGCGAAGCACAGATACGCAGTATTTT. Its protein is CASSTLQRSTDTQYF.